This section outlines one T cell receptor beta chain sequence together with its context. Assay: immunoSEQ multiplex PCR; the TCRdb copy retains only in-frame clones and omits some. Altogether roughly 41,000 clones are present, 86% being singletons, with the ten largest covering around 3.1%. Per the germline V gene, CDR1 is KGHDR and CDR2 is SFDVKD. Germline trimming cut 2 bases from V and 10 bases from J; bases unmatched to any gene: 6. The CDR3 totals 13 residues. The age range of participants was about 18 to 89 years, with residence in under 30 US areas. For recovered donors of Cohort 3, there were two negative PCRs, clearance, or symptom resolution. These data originate in a study of blood T cell repertoires in COVID-19. Study-wide background: Nucleic acid was either cDNA or gDNA, and it came from T cells, B-cell-depleted T cells, or PBMCs.

The receptor's source is a woman aged 45-65 years who had recovered from COVID-19. The V and J genes are TRBV24-1 and TRBJ1-1; 7 bases line up with TRBD1. Sequences were obtained from PBMCs or T cells enriched from blood (not recorded which). CDR3 sequence reads: CATSDWGQSPAFF. The CDR3, as DNA: TGTGCCACCAGTGATTGGGGACAGTCCCCAGCTTTCTTT.